The clone carrying this T cell receptor beta chain came up many times. Germline loops: CDR1 LGHDT, CDR2 YNNKEL (reference sequence). CDR3 size: 16 residues. With V trimmed by 1 base and J by 10 bases, 8 bases remained unmatched. These data belong to a study of T cells in Graves' hyperthyroidism and ophthalmopathy. The study based diagnoses on clinical symptoms, serum thyroxine and TRAb, thyroid ultrasound and orbital computed tomography. First hyperthyroidism diagnosis is when the blood sample was obtained, before any ophthalmopathy symptoms. The PBMCs were sourced from fresh peripheral blood (approximately 9 ml). The CDR3 regions of TCR beta were amplified from RNA transcripts. TCR CDR3 regions were first amplified by RT-PCR with HTBI primers. TCRdb used MiXCR to reprocess the multiplex PCR reads, holding one entry per CDR3 protein. The profile covers roughly 150,000 distinct CDR3 sequences, with 9.4% appearing a single time and approximately 24% taken by the ten largest.

The sample comprised blood. V is TRBV3-1 and J is TRBJ2-1; 12 bases are shared with TRBD2. The receptor was derived from a young woman with Graves' hyperthyroidism that later progressed to Graves' ophthalmopathy. CDR3 sequence: CASSQVASGRAGEQFF. The CDR3 DNA reads TGTGCCAGCAGCCAAGTCGCTAGCGGGAGGGCCGGAGAGCAGTTCTTC.